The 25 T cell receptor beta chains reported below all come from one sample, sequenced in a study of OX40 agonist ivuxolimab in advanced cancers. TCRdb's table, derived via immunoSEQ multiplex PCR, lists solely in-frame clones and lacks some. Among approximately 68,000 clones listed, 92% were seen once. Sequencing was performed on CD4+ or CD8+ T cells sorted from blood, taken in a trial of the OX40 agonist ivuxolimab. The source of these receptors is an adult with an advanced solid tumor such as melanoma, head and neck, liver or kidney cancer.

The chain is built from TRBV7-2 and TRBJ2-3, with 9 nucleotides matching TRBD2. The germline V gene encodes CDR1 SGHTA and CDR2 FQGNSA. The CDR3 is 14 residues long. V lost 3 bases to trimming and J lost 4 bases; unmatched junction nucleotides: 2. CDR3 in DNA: TGTGCCAGCAGCTTTAGCGGGGGCGCAGATACGCAGTATTTT. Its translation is CASSFSGGADTQYF.

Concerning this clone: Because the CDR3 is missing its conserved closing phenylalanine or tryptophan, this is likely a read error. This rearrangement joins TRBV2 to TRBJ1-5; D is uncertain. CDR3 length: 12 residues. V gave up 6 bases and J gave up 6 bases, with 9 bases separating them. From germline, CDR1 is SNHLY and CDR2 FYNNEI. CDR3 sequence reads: CASSNIGQPQHL. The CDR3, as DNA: TGTGCCAGCAGCAACATAGGTCAGCCCCAGCATCTT.

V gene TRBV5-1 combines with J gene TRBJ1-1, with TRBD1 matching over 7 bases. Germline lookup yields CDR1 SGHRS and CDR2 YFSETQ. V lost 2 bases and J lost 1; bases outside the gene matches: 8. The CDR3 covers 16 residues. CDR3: CASSLDRDFGNTEAFF. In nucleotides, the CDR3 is TGCGCCAGCAGCTTAGACAGGGACTTTGGGAACACTGAAGCTTTCTTT.

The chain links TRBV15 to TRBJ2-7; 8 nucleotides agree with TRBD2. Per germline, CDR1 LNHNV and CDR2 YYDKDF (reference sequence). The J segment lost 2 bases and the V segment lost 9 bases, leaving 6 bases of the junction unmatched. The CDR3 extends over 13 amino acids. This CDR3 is CATSGLGAYEQYF. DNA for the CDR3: TGTGCCACTTCGGGACTAGGTGCCTACGAGCAGTACTTC.

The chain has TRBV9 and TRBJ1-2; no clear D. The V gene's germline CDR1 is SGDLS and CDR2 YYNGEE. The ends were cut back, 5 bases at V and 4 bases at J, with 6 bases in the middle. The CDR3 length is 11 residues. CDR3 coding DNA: TGTGCCAGCAGGGCCAGCTATGGCTACACCTTC. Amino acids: CASRASYGYTF.

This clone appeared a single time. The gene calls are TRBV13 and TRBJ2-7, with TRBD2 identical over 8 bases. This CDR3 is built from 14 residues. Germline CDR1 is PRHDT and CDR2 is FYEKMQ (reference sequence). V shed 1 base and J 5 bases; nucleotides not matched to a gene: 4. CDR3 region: CASSLAGGLDEQYF. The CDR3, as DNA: TGTGCCAGCAGCTTAGCGGGGGGGCTAGACGAGCAGTACTTC.

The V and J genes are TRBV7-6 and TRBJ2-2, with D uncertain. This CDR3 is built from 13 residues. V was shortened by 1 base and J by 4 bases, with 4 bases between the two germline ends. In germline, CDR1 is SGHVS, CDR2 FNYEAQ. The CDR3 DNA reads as TGTGCCAGCAGCTTAGTTTTCACCGGGGAGCTGTTTTTT. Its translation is CASSLVFTGELFF. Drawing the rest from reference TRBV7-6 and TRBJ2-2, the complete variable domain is GAGVSQSPRYKVTKRGQDVALRCDPISGHVSLYWYRQALGQGPEFLTYFNYEAQQDKSGLPNDRFSAERPEGSISTLTIQRTEQRDSAMYRCASSLVFTGELFFGEGSRLTVL.

In DNA, the CDR3 is TGTGCCAGCCTACTAGGGCCCCAGCATTTT. It yields the protein CASLLGPQHF. V gene TRBV14 combines with J gene TRBJ1-5; D call uncertain. Germline V gene data show CDR1 as SGHDN and CDR2 as FVKESK. Trimming took off 8 bases at V and 9 bases at J, with 8 bases between the two ends. This CDR3 region has 10 residues.

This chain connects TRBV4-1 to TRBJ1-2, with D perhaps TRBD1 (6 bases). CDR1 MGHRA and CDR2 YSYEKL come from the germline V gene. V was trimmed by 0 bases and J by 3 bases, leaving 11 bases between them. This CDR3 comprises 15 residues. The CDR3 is CASSQEGARDYGYTF. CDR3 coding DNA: TGCGCCAGCAGCCAAGAGGGGGCCCGGGACTATGGCTACACCTTC.

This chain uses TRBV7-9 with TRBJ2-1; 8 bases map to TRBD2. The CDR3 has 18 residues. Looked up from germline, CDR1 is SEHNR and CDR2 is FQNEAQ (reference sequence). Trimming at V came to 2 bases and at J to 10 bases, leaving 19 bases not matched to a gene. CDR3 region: CASSLSAGGLGPKEEQFF. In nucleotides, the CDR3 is TGTGCCAGCAGCTTATCGGCGGGGGGCCTGGGGCCTAAGGAGGAGCAGTTCTTC.

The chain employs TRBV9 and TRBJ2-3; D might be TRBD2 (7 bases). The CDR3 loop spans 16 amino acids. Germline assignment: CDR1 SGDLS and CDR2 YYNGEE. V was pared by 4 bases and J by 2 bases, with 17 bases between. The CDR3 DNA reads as TGTGCCAGCAGCCCCGGAAGCGGGGACAACACAGATACGCAGTATTTT. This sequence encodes CASSPGSGDNTDTQYF.

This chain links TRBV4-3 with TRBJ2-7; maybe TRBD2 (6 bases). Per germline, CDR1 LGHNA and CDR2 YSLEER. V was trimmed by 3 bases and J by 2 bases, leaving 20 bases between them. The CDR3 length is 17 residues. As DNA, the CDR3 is TGCGCCAGCAGCCAGGGATGGGGGGAAAAGGGAACCTACGAGCAGTACTTC. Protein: CASSQGWGEKGTYEQYF.

In nucleotides, the CDR3 is TGTGCCAGCACTGGACTCCCAGGAGGCTGGAACTACGAGCAGTACTTC. Its protein is CASTGLPGGWNYEQYF. V usage is TRBV5-8 and J usage is TRBJ2-7, with D possibly TRBD2 on 5 matching bases. The CDR3 is 16 residues long. Germline CDR1 SGHTS, CDR2 YDEGEE. The V end was cut by 6 bases, the J end by 3 bases, with 22 bases between.

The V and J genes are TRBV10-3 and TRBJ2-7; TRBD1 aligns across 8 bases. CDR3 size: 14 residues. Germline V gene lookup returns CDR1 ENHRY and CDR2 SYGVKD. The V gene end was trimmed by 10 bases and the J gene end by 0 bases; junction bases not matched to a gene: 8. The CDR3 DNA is TGTGCCACCCCTTGGGACAGGCGCTCCTACGAGCAGTACTTC. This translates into CATPWDRRSYEQYF.

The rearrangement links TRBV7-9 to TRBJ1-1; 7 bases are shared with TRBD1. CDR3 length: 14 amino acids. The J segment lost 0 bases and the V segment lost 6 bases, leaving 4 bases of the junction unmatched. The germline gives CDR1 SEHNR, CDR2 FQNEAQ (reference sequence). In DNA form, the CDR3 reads TGTGCCAGCAGGTCCGGGACAGTGAACACTGAAGCTTTCTTT. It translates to CASRSGTVNTEAFF.

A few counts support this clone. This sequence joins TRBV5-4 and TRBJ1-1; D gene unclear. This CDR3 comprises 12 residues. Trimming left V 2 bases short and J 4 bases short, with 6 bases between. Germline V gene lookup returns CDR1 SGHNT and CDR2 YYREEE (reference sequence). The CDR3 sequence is CASSFGVTEAFF. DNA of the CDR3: TGTGCCAGCAGCTTCGGGGTCACTGAAGCTTTCTTT.

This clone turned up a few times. DNA for the CDR3: TGCGCCAGCACGGAGGACAGGCCGTACGAGCAGTACTTC. Amino acids: CASTEDRPYEQYF. This sequence joins TRBV10-2 and TRBJ2-7, with 7 positions matching TRBD1. With 7 bases clipped from V and 4 bases from J, the junction kept 7 bases outside the gene matches. The CDR3 has 13 amino acids. Germline V lookup: CDR1 WSHSY, CDR2 SAAADI.

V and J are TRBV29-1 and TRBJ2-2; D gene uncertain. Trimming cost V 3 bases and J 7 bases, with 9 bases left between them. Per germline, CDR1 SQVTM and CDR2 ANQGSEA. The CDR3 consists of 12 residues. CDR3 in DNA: TGCAGCGTTGAGGTGCACCGCGGGGAGCTGTTTTTT. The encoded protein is CSVEVHRGELFF.

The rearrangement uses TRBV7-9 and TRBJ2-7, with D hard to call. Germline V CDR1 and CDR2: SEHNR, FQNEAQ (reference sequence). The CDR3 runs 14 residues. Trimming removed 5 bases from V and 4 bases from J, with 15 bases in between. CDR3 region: CASSPPDGPYEQYF. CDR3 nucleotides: TGTGCCAGCAGCCCCCCGGACGGACCATACGAGCAGTACTTC.

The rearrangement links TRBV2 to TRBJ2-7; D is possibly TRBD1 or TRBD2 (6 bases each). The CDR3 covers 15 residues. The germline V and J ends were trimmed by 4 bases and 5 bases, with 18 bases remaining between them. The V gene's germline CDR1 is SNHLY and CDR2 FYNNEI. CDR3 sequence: CASSVGGAGVNEQYF. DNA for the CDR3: TGTGCCAGCAGTGTAGGCGGGGCAGGGGTGAACGAGCAGTACTTC.

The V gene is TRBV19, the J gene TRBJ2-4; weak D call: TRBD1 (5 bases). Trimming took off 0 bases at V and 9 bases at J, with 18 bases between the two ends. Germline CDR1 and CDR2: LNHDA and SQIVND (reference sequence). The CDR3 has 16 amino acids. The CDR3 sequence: CASSIEQGPPGGIQYF. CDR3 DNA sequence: TGTGCCAGTAGTATAGAGCAGGGTCCGCCGGGCGGCATTCAGTACTTC.

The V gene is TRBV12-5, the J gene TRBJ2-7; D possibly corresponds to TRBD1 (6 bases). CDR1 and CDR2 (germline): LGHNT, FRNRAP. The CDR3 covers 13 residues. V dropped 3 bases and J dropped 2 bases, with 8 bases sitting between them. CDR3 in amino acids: CASGFDRTYEQYF. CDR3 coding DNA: TGTGCTAGTGGTTTCGACAGGACCTACGAGCAGTACTTC.

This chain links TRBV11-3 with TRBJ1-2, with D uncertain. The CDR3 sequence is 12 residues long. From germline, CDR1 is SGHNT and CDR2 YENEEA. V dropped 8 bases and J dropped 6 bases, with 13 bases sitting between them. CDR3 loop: CASRSQGDGYTF. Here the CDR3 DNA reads TGTGCCAGCCGCTCACAAGGCGATGGCTACACCTTC.

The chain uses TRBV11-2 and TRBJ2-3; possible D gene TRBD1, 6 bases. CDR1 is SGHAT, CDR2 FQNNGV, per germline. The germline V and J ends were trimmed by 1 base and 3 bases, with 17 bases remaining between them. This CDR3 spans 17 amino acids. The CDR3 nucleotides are TGTGCCAGCAGCTTAGCCCCCAGGGGTGGTTGGACAGATACGCAGTATTTT. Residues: CASSLAPRGGWTDTQYF.

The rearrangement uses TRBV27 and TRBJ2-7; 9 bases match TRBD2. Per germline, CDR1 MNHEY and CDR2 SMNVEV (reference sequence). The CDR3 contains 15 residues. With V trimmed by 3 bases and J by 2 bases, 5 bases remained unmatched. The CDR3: CASSFLAGLTYEQYF. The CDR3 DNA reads TGTGCCAGCAGTTTCCTAGCGGGGCTAACCTACGAGCAGTACTTC.